The 22 T cell receptor beta chains listed next were all sequenced from one sample in a study of blood T cells in healthy people across ages. Together with a sample-barcoded 5' primer, a J-beta primer mix was included in a second PCR lasting roughly 6 to 12 cycles. Each CDR3 protein gets one entry after TCRdb re-called the 5' RACE reads with MiXCR. The table has about 1.6 million distinct CDR3 sequences, 30% to 35% seen once. Specimen: blood. The receptor source for this set is a woman aged 25 to 39 in good health.

The gene calls are TRBV18 and TRBJ2-7; D perhaps matches TRBD2 (6 bases). The CDR3 is 15 amino acids. V lost 0 bases to trimming and J lost 5 bases, with 14 bases between them. Germline CDR1 KGHSH, CDR2 LQKENI. CDR3 coding DNA: TGTGCCAGCTCACCACCGCGGGATCCTCTCGACGAGCAGTACTTC. Protein product: CASSPPRDPLDEQYF.

This clonotype was detected ten times or more. This chain links TRBV7-3 with TRBJ1-1; the match to TRBD1 covers 7 bases. Looked up from germline, CDR1 is SGHTA and CDR2 is FQGTGA. J lost 1 base, V lost 5 bases, and 4 bases had no gene match. The CDR3 covers 14 residues. Here the CDR3 reads CASSPGQKNTEAFF. For the CDR3, the DNA is TGTGCCAGCAGCCCGGGACAGAAGAACACTGAAGCTTTCTTT.

This clonotype has a handful of counts. This chain joins TRBV12-5 and TRBJ2-1; maybe TRBD1 (6 bases). CDR1 and CDR2 (germline): LGHNT, FRNRAP. The CDR3 consists of 15 residues. V shed 2 bases and J shed 6 bases, with 14 bases lying between them. CDR3 loop: CASGLIGGPRNEQFF. As DNA, the CDR3 is TGTGCTAGTGGTTTGATAGGGGGACCACGCAATGAGCAGTTCTTC.

The DNA for the CDR3 is TGCAGTGCTAGAGGCGACGGACTAGCGGCAACAGATACGCAGTATTTT. As protein: CSARGDGLAATDTQYF. V usage is TRBV20-1 and J usage is TRBJ2-3; 10 bases map to TRBD2. The CDR3 length is 16 residues. With 1 base clipped from V and 3 bases from J, the junction kept 7 bases outside the gene matches. From germline, CDR1 is DFQATT and CDR2 SNEGSKA (reference sequence).

This chain uses TRBV7-1 with TRBJ1-3; 8 bases fit TRBD1. TRBV7-1 qualifies as an ORF whose function is uncertain. V shed 3 bases and J 8 bases; nucleotides not matched to a gene: 3. The CDR3 loop spans 13 amino acids. The DNA for the CDR3 is TGTGCCAGCAGCTCCCACAGGGGGGACACCATATATTTT. Its protein is CASSSHRGDTIYF.

The rearrangement uses TRBV28 and TRBJ2-3; possibly TRBD2 for D (5 bases). V lost 4 bases and J 2 bases, leaving 16 bases between the germline ends. The CDR3 contains 16 residues. CDR1 is MDHEN, CDR2 SYDVKM, per germline. CDR3 residues: CASSSLEETTTDTQYF. The CDR3 DNA reads as TGTGCCAGCAGTTCTCTGGAGGAGACAACCACAGATACGCAGTATTTT.

The chain uses TRBV9 and TRBJ2-7, with a weak D call TRBD1 (6 bases). The CDR3 totals 15 residues. Germline V gene sequence: CDR1 SGDLS, CDR2 YYNGEE. The V end was cut by 0 bases, the J end by 2 bases, with 12 bases between. The CDR3 coding sequence is TGTGCCAGCAGCGTAGAACAGGGACCGGCCTACGAGCAGTACTTC. Encoded protein: CASSVEQGPAYEQYF.

The J gene is TRBJ1-5, the V gene TRBV30, with unresolved D. There are 16 residues in the CDR3. Germline lookup yields CDR1 GTSNPN and CDR2 SVGIG (reference sequence). V lost 2 bases, J lost 2 bases, and 16 bases lay in between. The CDR3 region has the DNA TGTGCCTGGAGTCCGACTCGTCGTGGCGGCAATCAGCCCCAGCATTTT. Protein: CAWSPTRRGGNQPQHF.

This clonotype was seen a few times. The chain recombines TRBV20-1 with TRBJ2-3; D possibly uses TRBD1 or TRBD2 (8 bases each). V lost 5 bases and J 3 bases, leaving 21 bases between the germline ends. The CDR3 covers 16 residues. Germline lookup yields CDR1 DFQATT and CDR2 SNEGSKA (reference sequence). DNA for the CDR3: TGCAGTGCTTCCCGGGGGGGAAGGACAGGGACAGATACGCAGTATTTT. Translating it yields CSASRGGRTGTDTQYF.

CDR3 coding DNA: TGTGCCAGCAGGCAACGAGGGGGTTCTGCCTACAATGAGCAGTTCTTC. It translates to CASRQRGGSAYNEQFF. This rearrangement joins TRBV27 to TRBJ2-1; tentatively, D is TRBD1 (6 bases). Per the germline V gene, CDR1 is MNHEY and CDR2 is SMNVEV (reference sequence). V was pared by 6 bases and J by 2 bases, with 17 bases between. The CDR3 is 16 residues long.

Worth noting for this clonotype: A clone one base away is much larger, so this may be a read error. V usage is TRBV7-9 and J usage is TRBJ1-2, with D unresolved. Germline values: CDR1 SEHNR, CDR2 FQNEAQ (reference sequence). This CDR3 is 11 amino acids long. Trimming shortened V by 2 bases and J by 10 bases, and 8 bases separated the two germline ends. The CDR3 DNA sequence: TGTGCCAGCAGCTTATTACTCGACTACACCTTC. This codes for CASSLLLDYTF.

This clonotype was detected a few times. The chain is built from TRBV27 and TRBJ2-7; D may be TRBD1 (6 bases). V shed 5 bases and J shed 0 bases, with 17 bases lying between them. The CDR3 loop spans 16 amino acids. CDR1 is MNHEY, CDR2 SMNVEV, per germline (reference sequence). This chain's CDR3 is CASSQHRDTDSYEQYF. The CDR3 bases are TGTGCCAGCAGTCAACACCGGGACACCGACTCCTACGAGCAGTACTTC.

This clonotype turned up a few times. The rearrangement uses TRBV12-5 and TRBJ2-5; 9 nucleotides align to TRBD1. Germline loops: CDR1 LGHNT, CDR2 FRNRAP. CDR3 size: 13 residues. The ends lost 7 bases at V and 5 bases at J; junction bases unmatched: 5. The CDR3, as DNA: TGTGCTAGTGCCGGGACAGGGACCGAGACCCAGTACTTC. Protein: CASAGTGTETQYF.

This clonotype was counted between two and nine times. J is TRBJ2-5 and V is TRBV2, with a possible D match to TRBD2 (7 bases). Trimming cost V 7 bases and J 5 bases, with 20 bases left between them. The germline gives CDR1 SNHLY, CDR2 FYNNEI. This CDR3 is 15 amino acids long. The CDR3 reads CASNLRGGPLETQYF. CDR3 nucleotides: TGTGCCAGCAACCTGAGGGGGGGGCCTCTTGAGACCCAGTACTTC.

This clonotype was detected only a few times. The chain couples TRBV10-3 to TRBJ1-2, with TRBD1 identical over 7 bases. J gave up 3 bases and V 11 bases, and 12 bases lay outside the gene matches. The germline V gene has CDR1 ENHRY and CDR2 SYGVKD. The CDR3 consists of 14 residues. This CDR3 reads CAARTGLGDYGYTF. The CDR3, as DNA: TGTGCCGCCAGGACAGGCCTGGGGGACTATGGCTACACCTTC.

The V and J genes are TRBV24-1 and TRBJ2-1, with D perhaps matching TRBD2 (6 bases). Germline-derived CDR1 and CDR2 are KGHDR and SFDVKD. The CDR3 has 12 amino acids. V was clipped by 3 bases and J by 9 bases, with 8 bases between them. CDR3 in DNA: TGTGCCACCAGTGATGTCGGGGGTGAGCAGTTCTTC. Amino acids: CATSDVGGEQFF.

This clonotype was observed a few times. The V and J genes are TRBV27 and TRBJ1-5, with D perhaps TRBD1 (6 bases). The V end lost 0 bases, the J end lost 7 bases, and 10 bases lay between the germline ends. The CDR3 runs to 14 residues. Looked up from germline, CDR1 is MNHEY and CDR2 is SMNVEV (reference sequence). This chain's CDR3 is CASSLSIQGQPQHF. In DNA, the CDR3 is TGTGCCAGCAGTTTATCGATACAGGGCCAGCCCCAGCATTTT.

To note about this clonotype: At one end the junction does not follow the germline gene, possibly because of a read error. This chain uses TRBV4-1 with TRBJ2-1, with 10 nucleotides matching TRBD2. This CDR3 contains 17 residues. Germline CDR1 reads MGHRA; CDR2 reads YSYEKL. In DNA form, the CDR3 reads TGCGCCGGCAGCCGGGACCCTAGCGGGGGAGCTTTGGGTGAGCAGTTCTTC. Translated, it gives CAGSRDPSGGALGEQFF.

The chain employs TRBV10-3 and TRBJ2-1; 8 bases map to TRBD2. The J call may be wrong; the DNA end is better matched by TRBJ2-7. Germline assignment: CDR1 ENHRY and CDR2 SYGVKD. The CDR3 spans 15 residues. The chain's CDR3 is CASAEAGVPYNEQYF. CDR3 coding DNA: TGTGCCAGCGCGGAAGCGGGGGTGCCCTACAATGAGCAGTACTTC.

This chain connects TRBV5-1 to TRBJ2-7; D might be TRBD2 (6 bases). Germline CDR1 and CDR2: SGHRS and YFSETQ. The V end lost 5 bases, the J end lost 5 bases, and 14 bases lay between the germline ends. The length of the CDR3 is 13 residues. Here the CDR3 reads CASRNGRNDEQYF. CDR3 sequence (DNA): TGCGCCAGCAGAAACGGGAGAAACGACGAGCAGTACTTC.

This clonotype was found a few times. The rearrangement links TRBV20-1 to TRBJ2-5; D remains ambiguous. This CDR3 has 13 residues. V was cut by 6 bases and J by 7 bases, with 18 bases left in between. Germline CDR1 DFQATT, CDR2 SNEGSKA (reference sequence). The CDR3 reads CSAPSARSVTQYF. The CDR3 DNA reads TGCAGTGCCCCCAGTGCCAGGAGTGTGACCCAGTACTTC.

This clonotype has ten or more counts. The rearrangement joins TRBV29-1 to TRBJ2-1, with D possibly TRBD2 on 6 matching bases. V lost 1 base to trimming and J lost 9 bases, with 19 bases between them. The CDR3 spans 15 residues. CDR1 and CDR2 from the germline V gene are SQVTM and ANQGSEA. The CDR3 loop is CSVEGVNGSGVEQFF. The CDR3 nucleotides read TGCAGCGTTGAAGGAGTTAACGGGAGTGGAGTTGAGCAGTTCTTC.